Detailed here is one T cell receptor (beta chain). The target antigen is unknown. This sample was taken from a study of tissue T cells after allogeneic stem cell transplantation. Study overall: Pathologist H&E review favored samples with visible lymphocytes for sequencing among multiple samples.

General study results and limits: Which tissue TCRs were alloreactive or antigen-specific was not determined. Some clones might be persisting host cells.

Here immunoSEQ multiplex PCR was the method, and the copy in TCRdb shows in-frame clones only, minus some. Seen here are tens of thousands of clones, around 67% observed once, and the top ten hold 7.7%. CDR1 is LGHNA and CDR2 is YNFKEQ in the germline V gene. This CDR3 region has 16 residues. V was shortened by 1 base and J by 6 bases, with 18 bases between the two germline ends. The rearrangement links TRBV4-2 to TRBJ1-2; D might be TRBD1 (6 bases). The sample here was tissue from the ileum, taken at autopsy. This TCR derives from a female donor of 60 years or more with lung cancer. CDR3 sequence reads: CASSQAGGSSFDGYTF. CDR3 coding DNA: TGTGCCAGCAGCCAAGCTGGGGGCTCGAGTTTTGATGGCTACACCTTC.